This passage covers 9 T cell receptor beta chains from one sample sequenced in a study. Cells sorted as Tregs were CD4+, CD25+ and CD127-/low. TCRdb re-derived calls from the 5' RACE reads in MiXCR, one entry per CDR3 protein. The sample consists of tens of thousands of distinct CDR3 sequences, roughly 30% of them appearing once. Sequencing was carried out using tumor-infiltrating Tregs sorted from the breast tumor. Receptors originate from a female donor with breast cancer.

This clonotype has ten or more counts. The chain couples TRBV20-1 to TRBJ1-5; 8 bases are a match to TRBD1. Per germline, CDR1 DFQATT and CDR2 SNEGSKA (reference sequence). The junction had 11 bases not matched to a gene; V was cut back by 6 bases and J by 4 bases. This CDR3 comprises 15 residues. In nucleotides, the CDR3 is TGCAGTGCCACAGATCCAACAGGGGGAAATCAGCCCCAGCATTTT. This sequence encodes CSATDPTGGNQPQHF.

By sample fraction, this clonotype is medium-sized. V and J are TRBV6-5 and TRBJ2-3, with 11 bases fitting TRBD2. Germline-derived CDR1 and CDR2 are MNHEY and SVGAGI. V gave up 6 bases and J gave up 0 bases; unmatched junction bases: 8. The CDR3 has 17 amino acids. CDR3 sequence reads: CASRRSWTSGSTDTQYF. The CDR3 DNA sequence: TGTGCCAGCAGACGCTCTTGGACTAGCGGGAGCACAGATACGCAGTATTTT.

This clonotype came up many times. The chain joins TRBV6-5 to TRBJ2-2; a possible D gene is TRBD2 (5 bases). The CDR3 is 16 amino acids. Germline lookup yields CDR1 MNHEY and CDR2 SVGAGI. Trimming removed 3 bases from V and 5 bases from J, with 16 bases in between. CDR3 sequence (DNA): TGTGCCAGCAGTTATGGTCAGGACTGGGGTACCGGGGAGCTGTTTTTT. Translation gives CASSYGQDWGTGELFF.

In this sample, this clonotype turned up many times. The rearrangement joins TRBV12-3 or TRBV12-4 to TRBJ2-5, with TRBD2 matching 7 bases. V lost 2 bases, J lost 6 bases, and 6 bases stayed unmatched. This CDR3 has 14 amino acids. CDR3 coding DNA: TGTGCCAGCAGTTTAAGGTCTAGCGGACAGACCCAGTACTTC. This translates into CASSLRSSGQTQYF.

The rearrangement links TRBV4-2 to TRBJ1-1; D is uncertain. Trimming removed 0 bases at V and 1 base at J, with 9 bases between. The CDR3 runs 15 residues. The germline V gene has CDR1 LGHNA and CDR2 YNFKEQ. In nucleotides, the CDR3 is TGTGCCAGCAGCCAAGATGAGGTTTCGAACACTGAAGCTTTCTTT. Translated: CASSQDEVSNTEAFF.

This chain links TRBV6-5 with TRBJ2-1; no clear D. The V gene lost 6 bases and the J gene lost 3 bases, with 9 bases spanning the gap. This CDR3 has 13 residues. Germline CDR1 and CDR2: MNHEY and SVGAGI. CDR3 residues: CASRRKDYNEQFF. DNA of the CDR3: TGTGCCAGCAGACGGAAAGACTACAATGAGCAGTTCTTC.

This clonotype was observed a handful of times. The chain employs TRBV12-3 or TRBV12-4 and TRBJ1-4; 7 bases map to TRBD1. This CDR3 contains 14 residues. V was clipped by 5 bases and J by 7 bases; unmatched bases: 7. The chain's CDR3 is CASSVRGGGEKLFF. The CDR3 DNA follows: TGTGCCAGCAGTGTTCGAGGGGGCGGTGAAAAACTGTTTTTT.

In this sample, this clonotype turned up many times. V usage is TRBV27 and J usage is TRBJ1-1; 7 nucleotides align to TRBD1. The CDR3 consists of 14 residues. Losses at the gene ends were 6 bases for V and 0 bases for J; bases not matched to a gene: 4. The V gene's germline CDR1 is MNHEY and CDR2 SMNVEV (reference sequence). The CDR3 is CASSKQGMNTEAFF. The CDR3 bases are TGTGCCAGCAGCAAACAGGGGATGAACACTGAAGCTTTCTTT.

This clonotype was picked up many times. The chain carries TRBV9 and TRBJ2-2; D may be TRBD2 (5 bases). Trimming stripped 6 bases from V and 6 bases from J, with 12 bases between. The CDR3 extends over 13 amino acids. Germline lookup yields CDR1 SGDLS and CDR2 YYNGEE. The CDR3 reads CASNPNGAGELFF. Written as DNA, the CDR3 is TGTGCCAGCAATCCCAACGGGGCCGGGGAGCTGTTTTTT.